The present entry profiles one TCR beta chain with its context. Its antigen has not been determined. No much larger clone exists at a distance of one base, and base qualities are not known. CDR1 and CDR2 were assigned from the germline V gene as SNHLY and FYNNEI. The CDR3 starts with the cysteine, ends with the phenylalanine, and has 14 residues. The only DNA kept is the CDR3, 42 bases in frame from the first base. From V the trimming removes 7 bases and from J it removes 6 bases, while the gene matches leave 8 bases of the junction unaccounted for. In the prospective study, participants were roughly 18 to 100 years old, resided in fewer than 25 geographic areas of the United States, and were enrolled through a virtual design. In the prospective study, cohorts were assigned on the basis of participant-reported clinical history obtained from a screening survey and a study questionnaire. Recovered participants in ImmuneRACE Cohort 3 were defined as having two consecutive negative NP/OP PCR tests, clearance from a healthcare professional, or resolution of symptoms. Mobile phlebotomists in the prospective study collected whole blood, serum and a nasopharyngeal or oropharyngeal swab from every participant. Participants in the prospective study had the option to provide additional blood draws and questionnaires over a roughly 2-month period. Before DNA extraction, blood samples from the prospective study were shipped at room temperature or frozen.

This sample stems from a study of blood T cell repertoires in COVID-19 (dated by TCRdb to about 2020). A note on the overall study: Collaborator samples came from the United States, Italy and Spain and covered acute and convalescent phases of COVID-19. HLA class I and class II types, where available, came from metadata supplied by the sample provider rather than from assay-based typing. The repertoires were released in a freely available public database meant as a resource for research on the immune response to SARS-CoV-2. The prospective study material was composed of cDNA or gDNA derived from T cells, B-cell-depleted T cells, or PBMCs. Samples came from the ongoing ImmuneRACE study (first 160 participants) plus 1,254 subjects from 6 global collaborators. The dataset comprised deeply sampled blood TCRbeta repertoires from subjects exposed to, actively infected with, or recovered from COVID-19. A de-identified subject ID, COVID-19 status, age in years and sex were almost always included in the sample metadata. Points the paper makes about the study in general: How much clinical and demographic metadata was included differed by source and by participant, and the metadata was provided uncurated.

TCRbeta CDR3 regions were amplified from genomic DNA using the immunoSEQ Assay, a bias-controlled multiplex PCR. On the authors' methods: Nucleated cell counts per sample were estimated from amplification of reference gene primers within the assay. To quantify the absolute abundance of each unique TCRbeta CDR3 rearrangement, sequence reads were collapsed and filtered. For each sample, productive Simpson clonality was calculated as the square root of Simpson's diversity index across productive rearrangements. TCRdb provides this immuneACCESS table in a form limited to in-frame rearrangements. Some clones are lacking; in checked studies, under half of them reflect an unresolved V gene, and why the rest are absent is not known. The V and J calls and the clone size are those of that table, but D and trimming were determined from the DNA. The sample includes some 130,000 clones, with roughly 89% observed a single time. About 4.4% of the sample is taken by the ten largest.

Sequences were obtained from PBMCs or T cells enriched from blood (not recorded which). Recombination connected TRBV2 to TRBJ2-2, and 7 junction bases match TRBD1. This clonotype originated in a man between 45 and 60 years old who had recovered from COVID-19. The nucleotide sequence is TGTGCCAGCAAAGGGGGCTCCGAAGCCGGGGAGCTGTTTTTT. Its translation reads: CASKGGSEAGELFF.